This TCR beta chain was found in a study of T-cell reconstitution after alpha-beta-depleted transplantation in children. The CDR3 loop spans 19 amino acids. The J segment lost 3 bases and the V segment lost 3 bases, leaving 14 bases of the junction unmatched. Germline CDR1 SGHDT, CDR2 YYEEEE. The table lists this clonotype with a few counts. The TCRbeta library was prepared with unique molecular identifiers. MiXCR, run by TCRdb on the PCR reads, gives a single entry per CDR3 protein. The top ten clones hold 27% of a sample with roughly 400,000 distinct CDR3 sequences, about 45% of them seen once. This receptor was obtained from a girl aged 2 to 10 with aplastic anemia, due to receive a stem cell transplant. The material was PBMCs, obtained before TCRalphabeta/CD19-depleted stem cell transplant. The V and J genes are TRBV5-6 and TRBJ1-6; 8 bases align to TRBD1. The CDR3 is CASSYTGTGFFSYNSPLHF. The CDR3 nucleotides are TGTGCCAGCAGCTATACCGGGACAGGCTTCTTCAGCTATAATTCACCCCTCCACTTT. The full variable domain, its missing parts supplied by reference TRBV5-6 and TRBJ1-6, is DAGVTQSPTHLIKTRGQQVTLRCSPKSGHDTVSWYQQALGQGPQFIFQYYEEEERQRGNFPDRFSGHQFPNYSSELNVNALLLGDSALYLCASSYTGTGFFSYNSPLHFGNGTRLTVT.